A single sample is the source of the 7 T cell receptor beta chains below, sequenced in a study of shared T cell receptors in the human thymus. The assay was immunoSEQ multiplex PCR, and TCRdb's table has in-frame clones only and misses some. The repertoire has over 65,000 clones, roughly 95% of them found once; the top ten carry about 0.033%. Sequencing used thymocytes. The receptors come from a human donor.

This chain uses TRBV5-1 with TRBJ2-7; 8 bases line up with TRBD1. There are 16 residues in the CDR3. The J segment lost 1 base and the V segment lost 4 bases, leaving 10 bases of the junction unmatched. Germline V CDR1 and CDR2: SGHRS, YFSETQ. This CDR3 is CASSHLDRAVSYEQYF. The CDR3 DNA reads TGCGCCAGCAGCCACCTGGACAGGGCAGTATCCTACGAGCAGTACTTC.

The chain is built from TRBV25-1 and TRBJ1-2; TRBD1 matches 7 bases. CDR1 and CDR2 from the germline V gene are MGHDK and SYGVNS. Trimming at V came to 6 bases and at J to 5 bases, leaving 9 bases not matched to a gene. The CDR3 consists of 14 residues. CDR3 sequence: CASRSRTGRYGYTF. For the CDR3, the DNA is TGTGCCAGCAGATCTCGGACAGGACGGTATGGCTACACCTTC.

The chain employs TRBV7-2 and TRBJ1-2; no reliable D call. V was clipped by 6 bases and J by 7 bases, with 12 bases between them. The CDR3 has 12 residues. The germline gives CDR1 SGHTA, CDR2 FQGNSA. CDR3 sequence (DNA): TGTGCCAGCAGGTCAAAGGCACGTGGCTACACCTTC. Its protein is CASRSKARGYTF.

The chain combines TRBV23-1 with TRBJ1-1, with TRBD1 identical over 8 bases. TRBV23-1 falls under the ORF class, with uncertain function. This CDR3 is 15 amino acids long. Trimming cost V 11 bases and J 4 bases; bases outside gene matches: 15. DNA of the CDR3: TGCGCCTATTTACGGGGCAGGGGGCCGAGCACTGAAGCTTTCTTT. This sequence encodes CAYLRGRGPSTEAFF.

The chain joins TRBV5-8 to TRBJ1-1, with TRBD1 matching over 8 bases. Germline V gene sequence: CDR1 SGHTS, CDR2 YDEGEE. Germline trimming cut 5 bases from V and 3 bases from J; bases unmatched to any gene: 9. This CDR3 has 15 residues. The CDR3 spells CASRYVTGGDTEAFF. The CDR3 DNA follows: TGTGCCAGCAGATATGTCACAGGGGGAGACACTGAAGCTTTCTTT.

A word on this clone: The sample contains more than one DNA sequence encoding this CDR3. The chain uses TRBV5-6 and TRBJ1-5, with no clear D. Germline V gives CDR1 SGHDT, CDR2 YYEEEE. Trimming took 4 bases from V and 0 from J, leaving 11 bases between them. The CDR3 runs 15 residues. The CDR3 is CASSLPAHSNQPQHF. The CDR3 region has the DNA TGTGCCAGCAGCCTGCCGGCGCATAGCAATCAGCCCCAGCATTTT.

This rearrangement joins TRBV27 to TRBJ1-2; TRBD1 is a possible D gene (5 bases). Trimming stripped 8 bases from V and 7 bases from J, with 20 bases between. CDR1 MNHEY and CDR2 SMNVEV come from the germline V gene (reference sequence). The CDR3 is made up of 14 amino acids. The CDR3 region is CASAPIGGFRGYTF. The DNA of the CDR3 is TGTGCCAGCGCACCTATCGGGGGGTTCCGTGGCTACACCTTC.